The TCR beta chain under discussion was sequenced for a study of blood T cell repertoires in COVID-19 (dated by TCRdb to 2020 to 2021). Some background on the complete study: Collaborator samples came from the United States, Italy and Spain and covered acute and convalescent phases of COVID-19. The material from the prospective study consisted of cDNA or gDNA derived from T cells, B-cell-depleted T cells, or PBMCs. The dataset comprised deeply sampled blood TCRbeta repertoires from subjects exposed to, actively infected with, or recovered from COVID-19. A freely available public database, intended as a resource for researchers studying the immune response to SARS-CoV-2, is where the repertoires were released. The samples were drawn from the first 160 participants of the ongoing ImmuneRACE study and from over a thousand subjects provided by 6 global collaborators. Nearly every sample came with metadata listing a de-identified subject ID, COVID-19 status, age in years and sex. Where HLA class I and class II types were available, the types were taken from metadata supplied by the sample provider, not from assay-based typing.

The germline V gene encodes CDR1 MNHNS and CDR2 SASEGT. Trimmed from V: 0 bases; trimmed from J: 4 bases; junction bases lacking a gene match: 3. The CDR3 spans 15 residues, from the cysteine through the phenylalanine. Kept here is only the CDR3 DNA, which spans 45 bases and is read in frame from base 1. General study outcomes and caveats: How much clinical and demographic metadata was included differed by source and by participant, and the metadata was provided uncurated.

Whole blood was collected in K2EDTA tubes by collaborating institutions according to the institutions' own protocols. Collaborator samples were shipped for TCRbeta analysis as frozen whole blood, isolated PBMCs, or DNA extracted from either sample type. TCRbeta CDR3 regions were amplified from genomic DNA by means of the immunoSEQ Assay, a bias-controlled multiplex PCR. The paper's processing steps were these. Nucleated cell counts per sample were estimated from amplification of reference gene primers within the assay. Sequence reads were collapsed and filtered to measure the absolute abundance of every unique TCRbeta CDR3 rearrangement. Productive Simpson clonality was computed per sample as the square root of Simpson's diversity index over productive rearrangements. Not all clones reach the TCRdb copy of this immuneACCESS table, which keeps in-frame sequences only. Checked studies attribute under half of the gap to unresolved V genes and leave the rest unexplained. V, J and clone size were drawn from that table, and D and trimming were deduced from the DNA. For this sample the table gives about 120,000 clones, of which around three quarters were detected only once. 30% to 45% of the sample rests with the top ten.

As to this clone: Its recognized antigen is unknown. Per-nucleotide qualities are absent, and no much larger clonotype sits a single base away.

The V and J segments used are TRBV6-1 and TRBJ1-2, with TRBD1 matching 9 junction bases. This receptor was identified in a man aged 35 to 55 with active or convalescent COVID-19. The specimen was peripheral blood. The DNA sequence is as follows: TGTGCCAGCAGTGAAGCACAGGGGGCGATCTATGGCTACACCTTC. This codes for CASSEAQGAIYGYTF.